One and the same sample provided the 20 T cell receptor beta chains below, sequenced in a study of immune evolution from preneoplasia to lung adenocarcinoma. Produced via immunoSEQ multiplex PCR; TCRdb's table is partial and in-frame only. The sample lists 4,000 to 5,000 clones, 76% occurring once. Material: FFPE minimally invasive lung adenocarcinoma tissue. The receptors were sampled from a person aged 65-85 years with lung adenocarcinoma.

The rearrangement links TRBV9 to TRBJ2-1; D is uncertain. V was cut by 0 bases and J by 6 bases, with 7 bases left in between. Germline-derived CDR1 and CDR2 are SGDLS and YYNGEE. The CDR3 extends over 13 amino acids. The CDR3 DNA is TGTGCCAGCAGCGTAGGCTCCCTCAATGAGCAGTTCTTC. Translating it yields CASSVGSLNEQFF.

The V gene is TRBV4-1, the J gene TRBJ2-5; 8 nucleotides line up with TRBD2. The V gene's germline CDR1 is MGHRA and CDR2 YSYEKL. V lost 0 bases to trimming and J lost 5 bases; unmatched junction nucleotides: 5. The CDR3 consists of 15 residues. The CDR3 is CASSQEDGRGETQYF. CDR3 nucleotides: TGCGCCAGCAGCCAAGAAGACGGGAGGGGTGAGACCCAGTACTTC.

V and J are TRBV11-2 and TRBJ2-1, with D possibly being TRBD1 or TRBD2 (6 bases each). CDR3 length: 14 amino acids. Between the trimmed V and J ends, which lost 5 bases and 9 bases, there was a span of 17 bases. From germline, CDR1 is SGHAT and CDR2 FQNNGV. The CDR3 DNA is TGTGCCAGCAGCCCGGTTAGGGGGGCCTCTGAGCAGTTCTTC. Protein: CASSPVRGASEQFF. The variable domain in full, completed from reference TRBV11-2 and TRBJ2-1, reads EAGVAQSPRYKIIEKRQSVAFWCNPISGHATLYWYQQILGQGPKLLIQFQNNGVVDDSQLPKDRFSAERLKGVDSTLKIQPAKLEDSAVYLCASSPVRGASEQFFGPGTRLTVL.

CDR3 in amino acids: CASSMEADNVYSNQPQHF. The CDR3 DNA reads TGTGCCAGTAGTATGGAGGCAGATAACGTATATAGCAATCAGCCCCAGCATTTT. The chain has TRBV19 and TRBJ1-5; D gene ambiguous. The CDR3 runs to 18 residues. CDR1 LNHDA and CDR2 SQIVND come from the germline V gene (reference sequence). Trimming removed 3 bases from V and 0 bases from J, with 18 bases in between.

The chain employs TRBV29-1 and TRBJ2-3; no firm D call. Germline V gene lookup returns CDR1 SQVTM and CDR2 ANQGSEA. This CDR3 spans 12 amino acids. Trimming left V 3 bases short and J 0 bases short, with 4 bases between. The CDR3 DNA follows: TGCAGCGTTGAGACTAGCACAGATACGCAGTATTTT. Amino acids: CSVETSTDTQYF.

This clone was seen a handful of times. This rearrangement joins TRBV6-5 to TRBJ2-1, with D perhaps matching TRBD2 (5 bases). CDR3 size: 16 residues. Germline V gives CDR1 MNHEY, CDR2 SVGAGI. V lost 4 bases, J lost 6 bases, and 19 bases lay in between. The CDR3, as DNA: TGTGCCAGCAGTTCAGGACTGCCCGTCGTAGGCAATGAGCAGTTCTTC. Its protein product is CASSSGLPVVGNEQFF.

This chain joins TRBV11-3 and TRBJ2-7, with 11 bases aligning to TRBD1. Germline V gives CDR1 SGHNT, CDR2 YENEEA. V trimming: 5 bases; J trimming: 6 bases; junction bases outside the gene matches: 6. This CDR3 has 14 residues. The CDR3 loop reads CASSPRTGGPEQYF. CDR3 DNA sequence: TGTGCCAGCAGCCCAAGGACAGGGGGCCCCGAGCAGTACTTC.

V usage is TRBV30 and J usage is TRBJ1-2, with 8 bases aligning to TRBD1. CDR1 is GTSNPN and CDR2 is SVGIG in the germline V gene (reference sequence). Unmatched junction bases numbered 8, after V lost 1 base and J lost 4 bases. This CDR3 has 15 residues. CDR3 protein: CAWSGGRGPGYGYTF. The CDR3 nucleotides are TGTGCCTGGAGTGGGGGCAGGGGGCCGGGCTATGGCTACACCTTC.

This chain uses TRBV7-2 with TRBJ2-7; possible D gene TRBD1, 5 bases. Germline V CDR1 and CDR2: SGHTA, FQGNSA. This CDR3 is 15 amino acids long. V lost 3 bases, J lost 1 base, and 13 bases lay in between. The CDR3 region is CASSLGLQESYEQYF. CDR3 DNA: TGTGCCAGCAGCTTGGGGCTACAGGAGTCCTACGAGCAGTACTTC.

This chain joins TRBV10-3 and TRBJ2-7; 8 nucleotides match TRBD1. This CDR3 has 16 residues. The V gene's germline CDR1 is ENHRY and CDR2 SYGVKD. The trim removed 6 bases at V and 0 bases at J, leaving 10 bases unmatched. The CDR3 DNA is TGTGCCATCAGAGACCCCGGGACAGGCAGCTCCTACGAGCAGTACTTC. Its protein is CAIRDPGTGSSYEQYF.

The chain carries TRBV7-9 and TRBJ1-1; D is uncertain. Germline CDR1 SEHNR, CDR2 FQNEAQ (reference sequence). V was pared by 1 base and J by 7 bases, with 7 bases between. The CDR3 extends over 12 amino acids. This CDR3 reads CASSLGHDEAFF. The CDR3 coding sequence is TGTGCCAGCAGCTTAGGACACGATGAAGCTTTCTTT.

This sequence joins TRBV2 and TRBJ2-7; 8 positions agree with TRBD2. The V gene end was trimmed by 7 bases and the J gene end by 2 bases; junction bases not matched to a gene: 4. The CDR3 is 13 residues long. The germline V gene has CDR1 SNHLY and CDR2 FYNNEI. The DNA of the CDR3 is TGTGCCAGCAATTTCGGGAGGGCCTACGAGCAGTACTTC. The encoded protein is CASNFGRAYEQYF.

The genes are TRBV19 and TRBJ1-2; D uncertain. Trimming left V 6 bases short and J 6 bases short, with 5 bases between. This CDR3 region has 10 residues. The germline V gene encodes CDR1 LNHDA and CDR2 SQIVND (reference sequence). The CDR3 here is CASRENGYTF. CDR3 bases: TGTGCCAGTAGAGAGAATGGCTACACCTTC.

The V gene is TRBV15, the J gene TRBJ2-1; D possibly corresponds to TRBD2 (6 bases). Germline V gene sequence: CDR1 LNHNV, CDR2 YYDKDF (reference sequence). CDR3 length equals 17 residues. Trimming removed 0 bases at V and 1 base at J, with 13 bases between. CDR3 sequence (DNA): TGTGCCACCAGCAGAGATCCTCTTGCGGGGTCCTACAATGAGCAGTTCTTC. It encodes CATSRDPLAGSYNEQFF. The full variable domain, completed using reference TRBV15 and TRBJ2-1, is DAMVIQNPRYQVTQFGKPVTLSCSQTLNHNVMYWYQQKSSQAPKLLFHYYDKDFNNEADTPDNFQSRRPNTSFCFLDIRSPGLGDTAMYLCATSRDPLAGSYNEQFFGPGTRLTVL.

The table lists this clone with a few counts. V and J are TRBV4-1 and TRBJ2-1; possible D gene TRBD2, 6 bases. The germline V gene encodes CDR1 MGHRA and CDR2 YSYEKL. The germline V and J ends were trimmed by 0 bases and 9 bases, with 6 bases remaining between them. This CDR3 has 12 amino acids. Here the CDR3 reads CASSQDGSEQFF. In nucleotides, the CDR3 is TGCGCCAGCAGCCAAGACGGGAGTGAGCAGTTCTTC.

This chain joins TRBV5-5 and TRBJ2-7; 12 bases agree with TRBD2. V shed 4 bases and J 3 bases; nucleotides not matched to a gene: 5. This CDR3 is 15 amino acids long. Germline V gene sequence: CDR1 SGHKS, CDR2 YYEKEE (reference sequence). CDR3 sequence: CASSPWTSGDYEQYF. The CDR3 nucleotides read TGTGCCAGCAGCCCCTGGACTAGCGGGGACTACGAGCAGTACTTC. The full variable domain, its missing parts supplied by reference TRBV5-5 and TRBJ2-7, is DAGVTQSPTHLIKTRGQQVTLRCSPISGHKSVSWYQQVLGQGPQFIFQYYEKEERGRGNFPDRFSARQFPNYSSELNVNALLLGDSALYLCASSPWTSGDYEQYFGPGTRLTVT.

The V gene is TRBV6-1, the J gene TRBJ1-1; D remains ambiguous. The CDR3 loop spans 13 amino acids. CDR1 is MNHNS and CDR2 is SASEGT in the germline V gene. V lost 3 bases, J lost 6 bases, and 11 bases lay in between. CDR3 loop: CASSDEGWAEAFF. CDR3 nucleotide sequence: TGTGCCAGCAGTGATGAAGGGTGGGCTGAAGCTTTCTTT.

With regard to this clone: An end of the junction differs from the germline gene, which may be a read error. CDR3 in amino acids: CVSSLAGAGGEQYF. CDR3 nucleotides: TGTGTCAGCAGCTTAGCGGGGGCAGGGGGCGAGCAGTACTTC. The chain is built from TRBV7-2 and TRBJ2-7; 9 bases are shared with TRBD2. The CDR3 loop spans 14 amino acids. The germline gives CDR1 SGHTA, CDR2 FQGNSA.

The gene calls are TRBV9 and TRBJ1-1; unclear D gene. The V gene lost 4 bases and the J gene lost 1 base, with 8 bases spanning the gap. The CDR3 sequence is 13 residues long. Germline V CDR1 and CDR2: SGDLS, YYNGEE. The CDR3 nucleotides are TGTGCCAGCAGCATTGGACCGAACACTGAAGCTTTCTTT. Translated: CASSIGPNTEAFF.

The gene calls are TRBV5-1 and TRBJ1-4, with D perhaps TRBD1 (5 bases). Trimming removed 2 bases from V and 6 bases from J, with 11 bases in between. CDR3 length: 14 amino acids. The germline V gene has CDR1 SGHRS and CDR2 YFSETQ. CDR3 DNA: TGCGCCAGCAGCTTTGGTCAGGGTTATGAAAAACTGTTTTTT. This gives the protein CASSFGQGYEKLFF.